Shown below are 30 T cell receptor beta chains from a single sample sequenced in a study of cytomegalovirus exposure and HLA in healthy donors. Clones were read by immunoSEQ multiplex PCR, and TCRdb kept only the in-frame ones, dropping some. Counted here are more than 65,000 clones, 85% to 95% occurring once; the ten biggest clones make up 0.65% to 0.7%. Sequencing was carried out using PBMCs. Receptors were obtained from a young man in good health and CMV-seronegative.

Written as DNA, the CDR3 is TGTGCCAGCAGCGCACCCGGGACAGCGGCCGGGGAGCTGTTTTTT. Its protein product is CASSAPGTAAGELFF. This chain uses TRBV9 with TRBJ2-2; 7 bases are shared with TRBD1. Germline V lookup: CDR1 SGDLS, CDR2 YYNGEE. The CDR3 covers 15 residues. With 3 bases clipped from V and 6 bases from J, the junction kept 8 bases outside the gene matches.

The chain uses TRBV7-6 and TRBJ1-2; TRBD1 matches at 8 bases. The length of the CDR3 is 17 residues. The V segment lost 2 bases and the J segment 7 bases; nucleotides outside the gene matches: 15. Looked up from germline, CDR1 is SGHVS and CDR2 is FNYEAQ. The CDR3: CASSLQVQGVGAVGYTF. CDR3 DNA: TGTGCCAGCAGCTTACAAGTACAGGGGGTAGGGGCGGTTGGCTACACCTTC.

The CDR3 region is CSVRTGVDEQFF. In nucleotides, the CDR3 is TGCAGCGTACGGACGGGGGTTGATGAGCAGTTCTTC. The J gene is TRBJ2-1, the V gene TRBV29-1; tentatively, D is TRBD2 (6 bases). Trimming took off 6 bases at V and 8 bases at J, with 14 bases between the two ends. Germline V gene lookup returns CDR1 SQVTM and CDR2 ANQGSEA. The CDR3 covers 12 residues.

This chain's CDR3 is CASREAGAAYTEAFF. The DNA for the CDR3 is TGTGCCAGCAGGGAGGCAGGGGCGGCTTACACTGAAGCTTTCTTT. The chain combines TRBV7-9 with TRBJ1-1; weak D call: TRBD1 (6 bases). This CDR3 contains 15 residues. Trimming left V 6 bases short and J 3 bases short, with 17 bases between. CDR1 is SEHNR and CDR2 is FQNEAQ in the germline V gene (reference sequence). The variable domain in full, with the rest retrieved from reference TRBV7-9 and TRBJ1-1, is DTGVSQNPRHKITKRGQNVTFRCDPISEHNRLYWYRQTLGQGPEFLTYFQNEAQLEKSRLLSDRFSAERPKGSFSTLEIQRTEQGDSAMYLCASREAGAAYTEAFFGQGTRLTVV.

The rearrangement uses TRBV5-1 and TRBJ2-7; 10 nucleotides align to TRBD1. Germline loops: CDR1 SGHRS, CDR2 YFSETQ. Germline trimming cut 0 bases from V and 7 bases from J; bases unmatched to any gene: 13. The CDR3 consists of 17 residues. CDR3 bases: TGCGCCAGCAGCTTGGCCGTCGCTGGACAGGGGGTGAGTGAGCAGTACTTC. Translation: CASSLAVAGQGVSEQYF.

The rearrangement uses TRBV27 and TRBJ1-5, with a weak D call TRBD1 (6 bases). This CDR3 is built from 15 residues. Germline V gene lookup returns CDR1 MNHEY and CDR2 SMNVEV (reference sequence). V was pared by 6 bases and J by 0 bases, with 12 bases between. CDR3 loop: CASRIQGYSNQPQHF. The CDR3, as DNA: TGTGCCAGCAGAATACAGGGATATAGCAATCAGCCCCAGCATTTT.

This sequence joins TRBV14 and TRBJ1-4, with TRBD1 as a possible D gene (6 bases). The CDR3 contains 12 residues. Trimming shortened V by 5 bases and J by 8 bases, and 9 bases separated the two germline ends. In germline, CDR1 is SGHDN, CDR2 FVKESK. CDR3 nucleotide sequence: TGTGCCAGCAGCTACGGACAGGAAAAACTGTTTTTT. It encodes CASSYGQEKLFF.

The chain is built from TRBV4-1 and TRBJ1-1; no firm D call. V lost 3 bases and J lost 1, with 18 bases in between. Looked up from germline, CDR1 is MGHRA and CDR2 is YSYEKL. There are 17 residues in the CDR3. The CDR3 region has the DNA TGCGCCAGCAGCCAGGTGACTGACCCCGGTTGGAACACTGAAGCTTTCTTT. This translates into CASSQVTDPGWNTEAFF.

The V gene is TRBV30, the J gene TRBJ2-5, with a weak D call TRBD2 (6 bases). From germline, CDR1 is GTSNPN and CDR2 SVGIG (reference sequence). The CDR3 runs to 14 residues. Trimming left V 1 base short and J 4 bases short, with 13 bases between. The CDR3 loop is CAWSDGRGSETQYF. CDR3 DNA: TGTGCCTGGAGTGACGGGAGAGGATCAGAGACCCAGTACTTC.

The rearrangement joins TRBV6-5 to TRBJ1-6, with 8 bases identical to TRBD1. The CDR3 consists of 13 residues. With 4 bases clipped from V and 9 bases from J, the junction kept 2 bases outside the gene matches. Germline lookup yields CDR1 MNHEY and CDR2 SVGAGI. The CDR3 spells CASSSGQGSPLHF. The CDR3 bases are TGTGCCAGCAGTTCCGGACAGGGTTCACCCCTCCACTTT.

The chain is built from TRBV27 and TRBJ2-2; D remains ambiguous. The germline gives CDR1 MNHEY, CDR2 SMNVEV (reference sequence). The V and J ends lost 3 bases and 4 bases respectively, with 12 bases between them. CDR3 length: 15 amino acids. The CDR3 here is CASSFSPAATGELFF. As DNA, the CDR3 is TGTGCCAGCAGTTTCAGCCCGGCGGCCACCGGGGAGCTGTTTTTT.

Only one count was recorded for this clone. The chain is built from TRBV7-9 and TRBJ2-1; TRBD2 might be the D (5 bases). This CDR3 spans 14 amino acids. From germline, CDR1 is SEHNR and CDR2 FQNEAQ (reference sequence). The ends were cut back, 6 bases at V and 9 bases at J, with 18 bases in the middle. The chain's CDR3 is CASSPLMGSAEQFF. CDR3 bases: TGTGCCAGCAGTCCCCTGATGGGGAGCGCTGAGCAGTTCTTC.

V usage is TRBV11-3 and J usage is TRBJ2-1; TRBD1 agrees at 10 bases. The germline CDR1 and CDR2 sequences are SGHNT and YENEEA. The J segment lost 10 bases and the V segment lost 8 bases, leaving 8 bases of the junction unmatched. This CDR3 region has 13 residues. The DNA of the CDR3 is TGTGCCAGCGAAGACAGGGGGCCAGGGGAGCAGTTCTTC. This codes for CASEDRGPGEQFF. Complete variable domain (other parts from reference TRBV11-3 and TRBJ2-1): EAGVVQSPRYKIIEKKQPVAFWCNPISGHNTLYWYLQNLGQGPELLIRYENEEAVDDSQLPKDRFSAERLKGVDSTLKIQPAELGDSAVYLCASEDRGPGEQFFGPGTRLTVL.

The J gene is TRBJ1-1, the V gene TRBV19; 8 bases map to TRBD1. This CDR3 contains 13 residues. The junction had 0 bases not matched to a gene; V was cut back by 3 bases and J by 3 bases. Germline CDR1 LNHDA, CDR2 SQIVND (reference sequence). The CDR3: CASSMDRDTEAFF. CDR3 bases: TGTGCCAGTAGTATGGACAGGGACACTGAAGCTTTCTTT.

The V gene is TRBV18, the J gene TRBJ1-5; TRBD1 aligns across 7 bases. With 2 bases clipped from V and 2 bases from J, the junction kept 3 bases outside the gene matches. The germline V gene has CDR1 KGHSH and CDR2 LQKENI. This CDR3 has 15 residues. The CDR3 coding sequence is TGTGCCAGCTCACCAGCCGACAGGGGCAATCAGCCCCAGCATTTT. It encodes CASSPADRGNQPQHF.

The chain uses TRBV6-5 and TRBJ2-1; D may be TRBD1 (6 bases). CDR1 is MNHEY and CDR2 is SVGAGI in the germline V gene. V was shortened by 0 bases and J by 13 bases, with 13 bases between the two germline ends. The CDR3 runs 13 residues. As DNA, the CDR3 is TGTGCCAGCAGTTACTCCAGACAGGACCGACAGTTCTTC. As protein: CASSYSRQDRQFF.

The rearrangement links TRBV5-8 to TRBJ1-2, with 7 bases identical to TRBD1. Germline CDR1 reads SGHTS; CDR2 reads YDEGEE. This CDR3 has 15 residues. Germline trimming cut 4 bases from V and 3 bases from J; bases unmatched to any gene: 9. CDR3 residues: CASSHYRGLDYGYTF. Written as DNA, the CDR3 is TGTGCCAGCAGCCATTACAGGGGACTCGACTATGGCTACACCTTC.

Of note for this clone: The junction departs from germline at one end; a sequencing error may be responsible. The gene calls are TRBV7-7 and TRBJ2-2; tentative D call: TRBD1 (7 bases). The CDR3 is 14 amino acids. Germline-derived CDR1 and CDR2 are SSHAT and FNYEAQ (reference sequence). CDR3 nucleotides: TGTGCTAGCAGCGCGGGACAGTACACCGGGGAGCTGTTTTTT. Encoded protein: CASSAGQYTGELFF.

The V gene is TRBV7-9, the J gene TRBJ1-4, with D unclear. V gave up 4 bases and J gave up 7 bases, with 10 bases separating them. CDR1 is SEHNR and CDR2 is FQNEAQ in the germline V gene (reference sequence). The CDR3 totals 13 residues. The CDR3 here is CASSSGSIEKLFF. For the CDR3, the DNA is TGTGCCAGCAGCTCCGGGTCAATTGAAAAACTGTTTTTT. The entire variable domain, with the rest obtained from reference TRBV7-9 and TRBJ1-4, is as follows: DTGVSQNPRHKITKRGQNVTFRCDPISEHNRLYWYRQTLGQGPEFLTYFQNEAQLEKSRLLSDRFSAERPKGSFSTLEIQRTEQGDSAMYLCASSSGSIEKLFFGSGTQLSVL.

The chain couples TRBV28 to TRBJ1-2; tentative D call: TRBD1 (5 bases). CDR1 MDHEN and CDR2 SYDVKM come from the germline V gene. The CDR3 contains 14 residues. Trimming took 5 bases from V and 2 from J, leaving 12 bases between them. CDR3 nucleotides: TGTGCCAGCAGTCAGGGCCCCAGCAACTATGGCTACACCTTC. The encoded protein is CASSQGPSNYGYTF.

The rearrangement links TRBV6-1 to TRBJ2-7; possible D gene TRBD1, 5 bases. CDR1 is MNHNS and CDR2 is SASEGT in the germline V gene. Trimming cost V 2 bases and J 2 bases, with 16 bases left between them. This CDR3 has 16 amino acids. This CDR3 is CASSEHITGGAYEQYF. The CDR3 DNA reads TGTGCCAGCAGTGAACATATTACAGGTGGAGCCTACGAGCAGTACTTC.

The chain combines TRBV12-5 with TRBJ2-7, with 8 bases aligning to TRBD1. Germline V lookup: CDR1 LGHNT, CDR2 FRNRAP. V was clipped by 4 bases and J by 1 base; unmatched bases: 6. The CDR3 has 15 amino acids. CDR3 bases: TGTGCTAGTGGTTATGGGACAGGTAGTTCCTACGAGCAGTACTTC. Protein sequence: CASGYGTGSSYEQYF.

CDR3 residues: CASSEADGDRGGNTIYF. The CDR3 DNA follows: TGTGCCAGCAGTGAGGCCGACGGGGACAGAGGTGGAAACACCATATATTTT. The chain has TRBV6-1 and TRBJ1-3; 7 bases match TRBD1. CDR3 length: 17 amino acids. Per germline, CDR1 MNHNS and CDR2 SASEGT. The junction had 11 bases not matched to a gene; V was cut back by 3 bases and J by 3 bases.

The chain employs TRBV5-5 and TRBJ1-1; D might be TRBD1 (5 bases). The CDR3 sequence is 11 residues long. V lost 4 bases and J 11 bases, leaving 12 bases between the germline ends. Germline CDR1 SGHKS, CDR2 YYEKEE (reference sequence). CDR3: CASSQASGAFF. The CDR3 region has the DNA TGTGCCAGCAGCCAAGCCTCAGGGGCTTTCTTT.

The chain uses TRBV18 and TRBJ2-1, with 8 bases identical to TRBD2. The CDR3 has 17 amino acids. CDR1 and CDR2 (germline): KGHSH, LQKENI. The J segment lost 6 bases and the V segment lost 1 base, leaving 11 bases of the junction unmatched. The CDR3 DNA sequence: TGTGCCAGCTCACCACGAGTGCAAGCGGGAGCGGGCAATGAGCAGTTCTTC. It yields the protein CASSPRVQAGAGNEQFF.

This chain connects TRBV14 to TRBJ2-7; tentatively, D is TRBD2 (6 bases). V dropped 5 bases and J dropped 3 bases, with 17 bases sitting between them. The CDR3 totals 15 residues. CDR1 is SGHDN, CDR2 FVKESK, per germline. The CDR3 is CASSRGTPSRYEQYF. The CDR3 region has the DNA TGTGCCAGCAGCAGAGGGACTCCGTCCCGCTACGAGCAGTACTTC.

The J gene is TRBJ1-2, the V gene TRBV12-5, with D uncertain. The CDR3 is 13 amino acids. Per the germline V gene, CDR1 is LGHNT and CDR2 is FRNRAP. V dropped 3 bases and J dropped 5 bases, with 10 bases sitting between them. CDR3 sequence (DNA): TGTGCTAGTGGTTTCTCCCAGATTTATGGCTACACCTTC. Its translation is CASGFSQIYGYTF.

The chain joins TRBV5-4 to TRBJ2-7; 7 positions agree with TRBD1. This CDR3 spans 16 amino acids. Trimming took 1 base from V and 2 from J; bases not matched to a gene: 9. Germline V CDR1 and CDR2: SGHNT, YYREEE (reference sequence). The CDR3 here is CASSLSETGVAYEQYF. CDR3 nucleotides: TGTGCCAGCAGCTTGTCCGAAACAGGGGTAGCCTACGAGCAGTACTTC.

CDR3 amino acids: CASKMGLATGELFF. The CDR3 DNA reads as TGCGCCAGCAAGATGGGGCTGGCCACCGGGGAGCTGTTTTTT. The chain is built from TRBV5-1 and TRBJ2-2, with TRBD1 as a possible D gene (5 bases). The length of the CDR3 is 14 residues. Germline V gene data show CDR1 as SGHRS and CDR2 as YFSETQ. The V end lost 6 bases, the J end lost 4 bases, and 13 bases lay between the germline ends.

This clone was detected only once. V gene TRBV27 combines with J gene TRBJ2-7; the match to TRBD1 covers 7 bases. The germline V gene has CDR1 MNHEY and CDR2 SMNVEV (reference sequence). The CDR3 consists of 14 residues. After removal of 7 bases from V and 3 bases from J, the junction contained 9 bases not matched to a gene. CDR3 loop: CASTRTGSNYEQYF. CDR3 in DNA: TGTGCCAGCACACGGACAGGTTCGAACTACGAGCAGTACTTC.